The present entry profiles one TCR beta chain with its context. Its antigen remains undetermined. No base quality values were provided; no much bigger clone lies one nucleotide off. This specimen belongs to a study of shared clonotypes between healthy human individuals (dated by TCRdb to 2018 to 2020). General notes on the study: The cohort included three men and a couple of women between 18 and 49 years of age. Per donor, three plates each were used for CD4 naive and CD4 memory, two for CD8 naive, and one for CD8 memory. To estimate repertoire size and how much clonotype sharing occurs between individuals, the study deeply sequenced the blood TCR repertoires of several healthy adults. To increase sequencing depth and limit assay-specific biases, different laboratories used diverse techniques to prepare libraries and sequence TCR repertoires. Per donor, leukapheresis produced somewhere between about 0.8 and 9 billion PBMCs. Points the paper makes about the study in general: Larger estimated clonotype richness was generally found for naive subsets than for memory subsets. Based on pairwise subsampling, the degree of clonotype sharing among donors was expected to be affected by sequencing depth. Even with the large sequencing depth, rarefaction of the sorted-subset datasets indicated that sequencing was incomplete. When several donors were compared, the shared fraction of clonotypes was roughly 5% for naive CD4, roughly 3.3% for naive CD8, roughly 2.5% for memory CD4, and 0.35% to 0.5% for memory CD8. Sampling was restricted to blood, and TCR repertoires in tissues likely differ from the TCR repertoires found in blood. The small number of donors limited the genetic and exposure-history diversity represented. Higher generation probabilities were observed for clonotypes shared by all four sorted-subset donors than for non-shared clonotypes.

Using the deep immunoSEQ assay, multiplex PCR amplified TCR CDR3 regions from genomic DNA. Extracted genomic DNA from each cell subset was spread evenly across all wells of several immunoSEQ 96-well plates, with each plate serving as a replicate. For sorted subsets, about 210 ng of genomic DNA, equivalent to 30,000 or so T cell genomes, went into each replicate PCR. The purified libraries were quantified using a Qubit 3.0 fluorometer, sized with a Bioanalyzer 2100, and then quantified again using the KAPA Library Quantification kit. A separate single-read 150-cycle Illumina NextSeq 550 flow cell was used to sequence each immunoSEQ 96-well plate. For the original study's pipeline: Because the immunoSEQ output held only junctional sequences and lacked quality scores, the filtering could not match the filtering applied to full-length reads. Sequences were annotated with PyIR, a Python wrapper for IgBLAST v1.9, and V/J genes and CDR3 were assigned using IMGT germline references. Reads with weak V/J assignments (E-value above 1e-6), missing CDR3, stop codons, out-of-frame junctions, or ambiguous translated residues were removed. V3J clonotypes were defined as sequences sharing the same inferred V gene, J gene, and CDR3 amino acid sequence. Percentage overlap between repertoires was computed as shared unique clonotypes divided by the size of the smaller repertoire. Repertoire richness was assessed with RTK rarefaction, the Chao1 estimator, and Recon v2.1 estimates of unobserved clonotypes. OLGA was used to compute generation probabilities for all TCRbeta clonotypes that the gDNA method yielded from a handful of donors. TCRdb obtained this table from immuneACCESS and retained in-frame rearrangements with V and J assigned. These tables miss some clones; where compared with another copy, unresolved V genes account for less than half of the shortfall, and the remainder is unexplained. That table gives V, J and clone size, and the DNA gave D and trimming. This sample holds roughly 2,000,000 clones; around 95% were observed only once. The biggest ten clones account for under 2% of the sample.

For the CD8 naive samples, CD45RO-negative cells were positively selected for CCR7, yielding a CD45RA+CCR7+ population from which TemRA cells were excluded. The donors were healthy, HIV-negative adults with no recently reported acute infections or vaccinations. All donors were Caucasian adults living in Nashville, Tennessee, USA. After blood collection by leukapheresis, PBMCs were isolated using Ficoll-Histopaque density gradient centrifugation and then cryopreserved in the vapor phase of liquid nitrogen. Analytical flow cytometry was used to check the purity and quantity of every magnetically sorted T cell population. Each sorted fraction had its genomic DNA isolated and then quantified by UV absorbance on a Nanodrop 2000c. The clonotype originates from a man aged 18 to 30 in good health. Some clones in this sample may be carry-over from other donors' samples. The material sequenced was naive CD8+ T cells from PBMCs. The label giving this sample's cell subset or site can be read as: CD45RA+CCR7+.

The DNA sequence is TGTGCCAGCAGCTCCGGGGCAGGCGGCAATCAGCCCCAGCATTTT. Its amino acids are CASSSGAGGNQPQHF. Recombination joined TRBV27 with TRBJ1-5, and perhaps TRBD1 as D gene, on 5 matching bases. Based on the germline V gene (reference sequence), the CDR1 and CDR2 sequences are MNHEY and SMNVEV. Trimming costs V 6 bases and J 2 bases, and their ends lie 14 bases apart. The CDR3 covers 15 residues, taking in both the cysteine and the phenylalanine. The kept DNA is CDR3 alone, 45 bases in frame from the first base.